These 9 T cell receptor beta chains were sequenced from one sample in a study of blood T cells in healthy people across ages. The second PCR ran roughly 6 to 11 cycles with a sample-barcoded 5' primer and J-beta primers. TCRdb independently ran MiXCR on the 5' RACE reads; one entry per CDR3 protein. The sample carries 1.5 million to 2 million distinct CDR3 sequences, roughly two fifths recorded once. Sequenced: blood. The receptors derive from a human donor in good health.

With regard to this clonotype: This may arise from a read error, as a much more abundant clone is one base away. The rearrangement uses TRBV20-1 and TRBJ2-5, with D tentatively TRBD2 (6 bases). Germline loops: CDR1 DFQATT, CDR2 SNEGSKA (reference sequence). The V end was cut by 5 bases, the J end by 2 bases, with 12 bases between. The CDR3 runs 13 residues. In DNA, the CDR3 is TGCAGTGCTTTGTGCAGCGGGCAAGAGACCCAGTACTTC. Translated, it gives CSALCSGQETQYF.

The chain recombines TRBV7-2 with TRBJ2-4, with 7 bases that match TRBD1. The J call may be wrong; the DNA end is better matched by TRBJ2-7. CDR3 length: 14 amino acids. Germline lookup yields CDR1 SGHTA and CDR2 FQGNSA. The chain's CDR3 is CASSQTGPQYEQYF. Here the CDR3 DNA reads TGTGCCAGCAGCCAGACAGGGCCACAATACGAGCAGTACTTC.

This chain joins TRBV12-3 or TRBV12-4 and TRBJ1-2; D remains unclear. The CDR3 has 12 residues. Trimming took 1 base from V and 8 from J, leaving 8 bases between them. CDR3 amino acids: CASSLGWRGYTF. CDR3 coding DNA: TGTGCCAGCAGTTTAGGGTGGCGGGGCTACACCTTC.

This clonotype came up a few times. The J gene is TRBJ1-5, the V gene TRBV12-5; D perhaps matches TRBD1 (6 bases). Trimming pared 0 bases from V and 2 bases from J, leaving 29 bases between. The CDR3 is made up of 22 amino acids. CDR1 LGHNT and CDR2 FRNRAP come from the germline V gene. CDR3 sequence reads: CASGLVLNLGAGKGFGNQPQHF. The CDR3, as DNA: TGTGCTAGTGGTTTGGTACTTAATTTGGGGGCGGGTAAAGGTTTTGGCAATCAGCCCCAGCATTTT.

The chain has TRBV6-2 or TRBV6-3 and TRBJ2-2; 7 bases match TRBD1. The trim removed 7 bases at V and 3 bases at J, leaving 8 bases unmatched. Per the germline V gene, CDR1 is MNHEY and CDR2 is SVGEGT. The CDR3 length is 15 residues. The CDR3 region has the DNA TGTGCCAGCAACAAGGAGACAGGGCACACCGGGGAGCTGTTTTTT. It codes for CASNKETGHTGELFF.

This clonotype was seen a few times. The V call is TRBV7-9, the J call TRBJ1-6, with TRBD1 as a possible D gene (5 bases). V was trimmed by 5 bases and J by 3 bases, leaving 11 bases between them. The length of the CDR3 is 15 residues. Germline CDR1 reads SEHNR; CDR2 reads FQNEAQ (reference sequence). The CDR3 reads CASSPDGHYNSPLHF. CDR3 in DNA: TGTGCCAGCAGCCCAGACGGACACTATAATTCACCCCTCCACTTT.

The V and J genes are TRBV29-1 and TRBJ2-5; 9 positions match TRBD1. The CDR3 contains 14 residues. Trimming removed 2 bases from V and 2 bases from J; junction bases left unmatched: 3. Germline lookup yields CDR1 SQVTM and CDR2 ANQGSEA. CDR3 coding DNA: TGCAGCGTTGAATCGACAGGGGGACAAGAGACCCAGTACTTC. Translating gives CSVESTGGQETQYF.

The genes are TRBV3-1 and TRBJ2-3; D possibly matches TRBD1 or TRBD2 (5 bases each). In germline, CDR1 is LGHDT, CDR2 YNNKEL (reference sequence). Trimming removed 0 bases at V and 1 base at J, with 14 bases between. This CDR3 has 17 amino acids. DNA for the CDR3: TGTGCCAGCAGCCAAGATATGGCGATGGGGGGCACAGATACGCAGTATTTT. This encodes CASSQDMAMGGTDTQYF.

This clonotype was seen a handful of times. V and J are TRBV5-1 and TRBJ1-1; 7 bases fit TRBD1. This CDR3 region has 14 residues. CDR1 is SGHRS, CDR2 YFSETQ, per germline. The V and J ends lost 0 bases and 6 bases, in that order; junction bases with no gene match: 5. The CDR3, as DNA: TGCGCCAGCAGCTTGGCAGGGGGTCGCGCTGAAGCTTTCTTT. This codes for CASSLAGGRAEAFF. Variable domain in full (rest from reference TRBV5-1 and TRBJ1-1): KAGVTQTPRYLIKTRGQQVTLSCSPISGHRSVSWYQQTPGQGLQFLFEYFSETQRNKGNFPGRFSGRQFSNSRSEMNVSTLELGDSALYLCASSLAGGRAEAFFGQGTRLTVV.